This TCR beta chain was captured by sequencing in a study of regulatory T cells in long-lasting Graves disease. The CDR3 extends over 13 amino acids. V was trimmed by 0 bases and J by 3 bases, leaving 6 bases between them. Germline CDR1 SQVTM, CDR2 ANQGSEA. Time point of the sample: newly diagnosed GD, antithyroid drugs for less than 3 months. TCR sequences were obtained from RNA taken from PBMCs. Researchers made TCR beta libraries by using iRepertoire HTBI primers and running Arm-PCR on CDR3 regions. A single record per CDR3 protein comes from TCRdb applying MiXCR to the multiplex PCR reads. The table has hundreds of thousands of distinct CDR3 sequences, approximately 13% seen once; the top ten hold 8% to 10%. These same records also appear under a second study, on T cells in Graves' hyperthyroidism and ophthalmopathy.

The rearrangement joins TRBV29-1 to TRBJ2-1; D is perhaps TRBD1 (6 bases). This specimen consisted of peripheral blood mononuclear cells (PBMCs), obtained at new diagnosis, from a patient treated with antithyroid drugs. The TCR was taken from a man aged 25 to 40 with Graves disease. CDR3 sequence reads: CSVEEDSYNEQFF. CDR3 in DNA: TGCAGCGTTGAAGAGGACAGCTACAATGAGCAGTTCTTC.